The 11 T cell receptor beta chains below all came from one sample that was sequenced in a study of T cell responses to AZD1222 COVID-19 vaccine. TCRdb's table, derived via immunoSEQ multiplex PCR, lists solely in-frame clones and lacks some. The table lists roughly 29,000 clones, more than 85% of them singletons. The source material was peripheral blood, sampled on day 0 of AZD1222 vaccination. These receptors originate from an adult in good health.

This sequence joins TRBV11-2 and TRBJ1-1; no firm D call. Germline CDR1 SGHAT, CDR2 FQNNGV. The CDR3 totals 14 residues. Trimming removed 1 base at V and 4 bases at J, with 10 bases between. The CDR3, as DNA: TGTGCCAGCAGCTTAGCAAGACTCGGCACTGAAGCTTTCTTT. Translating gives CASSLARLGTEAFF.

DNA of the CDR3: TGTGCCAGCAGTTTGTATGGGGGTGATCAGCCCCAGCATTTT. Translated: CASSLYGGDQPQHF. The chain is built from TRBV27 and TRBJ1-5; tentative D call: TRBD1 (5 bases). V lost 3 bases, J lost 5 bases, and 11 bases lay in between. Germline CDR1 reads MNHEY; CDR2 reads SMNVEV (reference sequence). The CDR3 has 14 residues.

The count of this clone is one. This CDR3 is CASSFLGRRVSYGYTF. CDR3 bases: TGTGCCAGCAGCTTCCTGGGTCGAAGGGTCAGCTATGGCTACACCTTC. The chain uses TRBV7-2 and TRBJ1-2; D ambiguous. Germline V gene lookup returns CDR1 SGHTA and CDR2 FQGNSA. The V and J ends lost 3 bases and 4 bases respectively, with 18 bases between them. The CDR3 has 16 residues.

The V gene is TRBV5-8, the J gene TRBJ2-5; D might be TRBD2 (6 bases). The CDR3 runs 15 residues. Germline V gene data show CDR1 as SGHTS and CDR2 as YDEGEE. V lost 2 bases and J 2 bases, leaving 13 bases between the germline ends. CDR3 sequence: CASSFTSPGQETQYF. The CDR3 coding sequence is TGTGCCAGCAGCTTTACTAGCCCCGGACAAGAGACCCAGTACTTC.

This sequence joins TRBV3-1 (or the pseudogene TRBV3-2) and TRBJ1-2; possible D gene TRBD1, 6 bases. This CDR3 region has 14 residues. Deletions cut 0 bases from V and 8 bases from J, with 13 bases between. CDR1 is LGHDT and CDR2 is YNNKEL in the germline V gene (reference sequence). CDR3 DNA: TGTGCCAGCAGCCAAGACTACAGGGTGTGGGGCTACACCTTC. As protein: CASSQDYRVWGYTF.

The J gene is TRBJ2-7, the V gene TRBV28; either TRBD1 or TRBD2 may fit D (6 bases each). V was shortened by 3 bases and J by 6 bases, with 15 bases between the two germline ends. The CDR3 is 14 residues long. Germline CDR1 reads MDHEN; CDR2 reads SYDVKM. The CDR3 region is CASSLRGDLREQYF. DNA for the CDR3: TGTGCCAGCAGTTTGAGGGGGGACCTCCGCGAGCAGTACTTC.

The chain carries TRBV29-1 and TRBJ2-2; D assignment may be TRBD1 or TRBD2 (5 bases each). The V end was cut by 4 bases, the J end by 6 bases, with 15 bases between. This CDR3 region has 14 residues. CDR1 is SQVTM and CDR2 is ANQGSEA in the germline V gene. CDR3 residues: CSVVGVGVPGELFF. The CDR3, as DNA: TGCAGCGTTGTGGGGGTAGGGGTTCCCGGGGAGCTGTTTTTT.

The J gene is TRBJ2-1, the V gene TRBV20-1; D possibly corresponds to TRBD1 (5 bases). Germline CDR1 and CDR2: DFQATT and SNEGSKA (reference sequence). This CDR3 spans 14 amino acids. Trimming left V 3 bases short and J 6 bases short, with 15 bases between. The CDR3 nucleotides are TGCAGTGCTAGTCTCTTGGGCAGGGCCAATGAGCAGTTCTTC. Amino acids: CSASLLGRANEQFF.

J is TRBJ1-3 and V is TRBV18; D unclear. V was trimmed by 1 base and J by 0 bases, leaving 13 bases between them. The CDR3 extends over 17 amino acids. Germline CDR1 and CDR2: KGHSH and LQKENI. The CDR3 is CASSPQPAGGSGNTIYF. In nucleotides, the CDR3 is TGTGCCAGCTCACCACAGCCAGCGGGAGGCTCTGGAAACACCATATATTTT.

The gene calls are TRBV15 and TRBJ2-7; tentatively, D is TRBD2 (5 bases). V shed 1 base and J shed 4 bases, with 11 bases lying between them. CDR1 and CDR2 from the germline V gene are LNHNV and YYDKDF (reference sequence). The CDR3 is 14 amino acids. The CDR3 reads CATSRGRAQYEQYF. For the CDR3, the DNA is TGTGCCACCAGCAGAGGGCGGGCCCAATACGAGCAGTACTTC.

The chain recombines TRBV10-2 with TRBJ1-2, with D maybe TRBD1 (5 bases). CDR1 WSHSY and CDR2 SAAADI come from the germline V gene. With 0 bases removed from V and 8 bases from J, the gap between germline ends came to 16 bases. The length of the CDR3 is 15 residues. CDR3 sequence: CASSESGEYPRGYTF. The CDR3 DNA is TGCGCCAGCAGTGAGTCGGGGGAGTATCCTCGAGGCTACACCTTC.